This T cell receptor beta chain is from a study of cytomegalovirus exposure and HLA in healthy donors. The V gene's germline CDR1 is GTSNPN and CDR2 SVGIG (reference sequence). Trimming shortened V by 4 bases and J by 4 bases, and 13 bases separated the two germline ends. This CDR3 has 13 amino acids. Study observations and caveats: Within the data, a cluster of highly shared sequence variants was likely a sequencing artifact. Productive status was seen about 87% or about 30% of the time for most TCR beta V segments in an earlier analysis.

The PCR had 60 Vbeta and 13 Jbeta primers. Generated by immunoSEQ multiplex PCR, the TCRdb table keeps only in-frame clones and is missing some. The data contain some 100,000 clones, about 78% of them singletons. Comments on this clone: Its antigen is currently unknown.

This sequence was found in a woman in her thirties or forties in good health and CMV-seropositive. V gene TRBV30 combines with J gene TRBJ1-2; tentatively, D is TRBD1 (5 bases). Material for sequencing was PBMCs. CDR3 nucleotides: TGTGCCTGGAACCACGGGGGACCCTATGGCTACACCTTC. It is translated as CAWNHGGPYGYTF.